This paragraph reports one T cell receptor (beta chain). Its target is unknown. A sample-barcoded 5' primer and a J-beta primer mix were used in a second PCR of about 7 to 12 cycles. Using its own MiXCR run on the 5' RACE reads, TCRdb lists one record per CDR3 protein. This table has 1,800,000 or so distinct CDR3 sequences, about 39% appearing once. The sample belongs to a study of blood T cells in healthy people across ages. Study-wide findings and caveats: Bulk PBMC profiling left naive and antigen-experienced comparisons inconclusive. Age brought a roughly linear fall in TCR beta diversity measured per million T cells.

The CDR3 loop spans 15 amino acids. This chain uses TRBV21-1 with TRBJ1-6; the DNA was not used to check the table's D call, TRBD1. TRBV21-1 is designated a pseudogene. This TCR derives from a human donor in good health. The sequencing sample was made of blood. The CDR3 is CASSSRDAGNSPLHF. Written as DNA, the CDR3 is TGTGCCAGCAGCTCAAGGGACGCCGGGAATTCACCCCTCCACTTT.